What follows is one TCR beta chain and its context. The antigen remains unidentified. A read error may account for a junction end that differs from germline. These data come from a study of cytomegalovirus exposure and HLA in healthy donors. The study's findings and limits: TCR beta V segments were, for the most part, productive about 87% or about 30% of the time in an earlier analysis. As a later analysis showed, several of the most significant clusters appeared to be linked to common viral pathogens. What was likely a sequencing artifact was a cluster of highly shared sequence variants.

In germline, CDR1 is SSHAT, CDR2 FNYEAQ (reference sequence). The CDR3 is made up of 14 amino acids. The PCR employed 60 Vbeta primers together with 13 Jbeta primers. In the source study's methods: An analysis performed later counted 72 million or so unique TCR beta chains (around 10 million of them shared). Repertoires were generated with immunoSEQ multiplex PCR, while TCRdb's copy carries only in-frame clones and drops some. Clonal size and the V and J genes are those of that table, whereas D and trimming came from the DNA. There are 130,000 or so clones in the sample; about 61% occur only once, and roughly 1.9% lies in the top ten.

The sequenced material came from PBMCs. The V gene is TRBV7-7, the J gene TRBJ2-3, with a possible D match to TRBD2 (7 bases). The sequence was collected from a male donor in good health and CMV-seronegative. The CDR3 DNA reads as TGTGCTAGCAGCCAGTCGGGGGGCGGAGATACGCAGTATTTT. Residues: CASSQSGGGDTQYF. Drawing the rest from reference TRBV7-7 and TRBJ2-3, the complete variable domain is GAGVSQSPRYKVTKRGQDVTLRCDPISSHATLYWYQQALGQGPEFLTYFNYEAQPDKSGLPSDRFSAERPEGSISTLTIQRTEQRDSAMYRCASSQSGGGDTQYFGPGTRLTVL.